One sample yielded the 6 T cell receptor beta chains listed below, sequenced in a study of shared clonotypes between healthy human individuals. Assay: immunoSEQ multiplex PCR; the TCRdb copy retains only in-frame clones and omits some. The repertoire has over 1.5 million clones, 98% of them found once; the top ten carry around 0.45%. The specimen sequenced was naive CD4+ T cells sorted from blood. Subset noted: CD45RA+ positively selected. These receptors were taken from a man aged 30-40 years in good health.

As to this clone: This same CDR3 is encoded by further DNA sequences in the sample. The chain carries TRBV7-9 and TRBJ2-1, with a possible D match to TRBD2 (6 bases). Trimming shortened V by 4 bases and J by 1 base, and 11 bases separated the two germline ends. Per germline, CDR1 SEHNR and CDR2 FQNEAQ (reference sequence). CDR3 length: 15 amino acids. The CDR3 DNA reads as TGTGCCAGCAGCTCCCGGGGGAGTTCCTACAATGAGCAGTTCTTC. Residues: CASSSRGSSYNEQFF.

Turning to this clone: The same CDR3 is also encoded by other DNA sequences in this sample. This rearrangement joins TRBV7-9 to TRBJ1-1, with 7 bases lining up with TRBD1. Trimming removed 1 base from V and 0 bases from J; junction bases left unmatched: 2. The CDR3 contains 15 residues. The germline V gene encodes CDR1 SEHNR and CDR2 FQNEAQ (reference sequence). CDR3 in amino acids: CASSLGDRMNTEAFF. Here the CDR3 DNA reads TGTGCCAGCAGCTTAGGGGACAGAATGAACACTGAAGCTTTCTTT.

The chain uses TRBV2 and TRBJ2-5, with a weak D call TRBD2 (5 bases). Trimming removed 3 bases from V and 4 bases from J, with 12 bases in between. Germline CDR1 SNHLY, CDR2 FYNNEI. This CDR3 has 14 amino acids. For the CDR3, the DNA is TGTGCCAGCAGTGACGAAGTACGGGGAGAGACCCAGTACTTC. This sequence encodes CASSDEVRGETQYF.

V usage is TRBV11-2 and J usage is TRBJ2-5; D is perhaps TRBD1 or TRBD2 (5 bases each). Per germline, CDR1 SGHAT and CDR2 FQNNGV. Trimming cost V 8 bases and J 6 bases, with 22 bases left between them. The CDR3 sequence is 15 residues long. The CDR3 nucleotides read TGTGCCAGCCGCCCTCGGGGCGACGCGGTGAAGACCCAGTACTTC. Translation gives CASRPRGDAVKTQYF.

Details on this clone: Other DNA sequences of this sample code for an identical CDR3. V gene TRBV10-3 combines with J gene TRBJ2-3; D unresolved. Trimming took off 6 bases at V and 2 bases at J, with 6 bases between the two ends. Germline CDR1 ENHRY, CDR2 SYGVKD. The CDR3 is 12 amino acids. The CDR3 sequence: CAIRTDTDTQYF. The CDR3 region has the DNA TGTGCCATCAGAACGGACACAGATACGCAGTATTTT.

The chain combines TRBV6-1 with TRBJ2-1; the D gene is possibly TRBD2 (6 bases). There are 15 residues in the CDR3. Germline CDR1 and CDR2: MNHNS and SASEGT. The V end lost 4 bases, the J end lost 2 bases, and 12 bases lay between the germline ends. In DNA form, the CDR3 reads TGTGCCAGCAGTGTCGGAGGGATGGCCTACAATGAGCAGTTCTTC. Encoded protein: CASSVGGMAYNEQFF.